This T cell receptor beta chain came from a study of blood T cell repertoires in COVID-19. This CDR3 contains 20 residues. Looked up from germline, CDR1 is SGHRS and CDR2 is YFSETQ. V gave up 4 bases and J gave up 5 bases; unmatched junction bases: 22. Original processing methods: From reference gene primer amplification, estimates of nucleated cell counts were derived. Generated by immunoSEQ multiplex PCR, the TCRdb table keeps only in-frame clones and is missing some. The V and J calls and clone size are taken from that table; D and trimming were inferred from the DNA. The sample contains roughly 30,000 clones, about 88% of which appear only once.

The origin of this receptor is a man older than 75 with acute or convalescent COVID-19. This chain joins TRBV5-1 and TRBJ1-1; TRBD1 matches at 11 bases. What was sequenced was peripheral blood. CDR3 sequence: CASSPRGILDRGRRKTEAFF. The CDR3 nucleotides are TGCGCCAGCAGCCCCCGGGGGATTCTGGACAGGGGGCGCCGAAAAACTGAAGCTTTCTTT.